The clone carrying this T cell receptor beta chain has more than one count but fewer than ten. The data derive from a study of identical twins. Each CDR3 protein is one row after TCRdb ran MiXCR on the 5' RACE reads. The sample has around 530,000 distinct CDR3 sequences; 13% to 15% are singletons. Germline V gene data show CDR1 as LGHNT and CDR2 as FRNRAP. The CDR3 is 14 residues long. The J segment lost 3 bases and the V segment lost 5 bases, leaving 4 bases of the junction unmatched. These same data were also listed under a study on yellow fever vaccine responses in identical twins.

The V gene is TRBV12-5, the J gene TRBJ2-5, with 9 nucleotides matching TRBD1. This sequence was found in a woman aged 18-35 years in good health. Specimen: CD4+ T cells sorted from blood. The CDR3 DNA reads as TGTGCTAGTGGTCCCGGACAGGGGAAAGAGACCCAGTACTTC. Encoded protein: CASGPGQGKETQYF.